The clone carrying this T cell receptor beta chain has only a few counts. No antigen is known for it. The data belong to a study of blood T cells in healthy people across ages. Germline CDR1 and CDR2: SGHRS and YFSETQ. V was clipped by 0 bases and J by 5 bases; unmatched bases: 5. This CDR3 has 14 residues. General study points: A conclusive naive versus antigen-experienced comparison was prevented by the unsorted PBMCs.

Alongside a J-beta primer mix, a sample-barcoded 5' primer served in a second PCR lasting about 7 to 12 cycles. TCRdb fed the 5' RACE reads into MiXCR, producing one record per CDR3 protein. The sample contains roughly 1,000,000 distinct CDR3 sequences, approximately 25% of which appear only once. The sample also formed part of further work on T cells of mothers and their children.

J is TRBJ2-7 and V is TRBV5-1, with 7 bases that match TRBD1. Sample: blood. This sequence was found in a girl aged 2 to 9 in good health. DNA for the CDR3: TGCGCCAGCAGCTTGGTACAGGGGTTCGACGAGCAGTACTTC. Translation: CASSLVQGFDEQYF.